This T cell receptor beta chain was retrieved from a study of lymphopenia after photon versus proton radiotherapy. Germline values: CDR1 MDHEN, CDR2 SYDVKM. V was pared by 5 bases and J by 6 bases, with 23 bases between. This CDR3 comprises 16 residues. Repertoires were generated with immunoSEQ multiplex PCR, while TCRdb's copy carries only in-frame clones and drops some. In the table there are just over 40,000 clones, about 86% of which are singletons. The V call is TRBV28, the J call TRBJ2-7; tentatively, D is TRBD2 (5 bases). This sample comprised peripheral blood, obtained from a patient treated with proton-based radiotherapy. This clonotype was sampled from a woman in her 70s with pancreatic cancer. Some clones in this sample may be carry-over from other donors' samples. The CDR3 region has the DNA TGTGCCAGCAGTCCGGTTTACAGCGGAAGGGAAGCCGAGCAGTACTTC. It is translated as CASSPVYSGREAEQYF.